The rows below give T cell receptor beta chains drawn from one sample of a study of control samples from healthy donors and cancer patients. The assay was immunoSEQ multiplex PCR, and TCRdb's table has in-frame clones only and misses some. The sample records fewer than 110,000 clones, more than 85% being singletons. The sequenced material came from PBMCs. The receptors come from a man between 60 and 75 years old with lung cancer. CDR3s include the opening cysteine and the closing phenylalanine or tryptophan. Fields, in order: D gene, J gene, clone size, V gene, CDR3 DNA, CDR3 protein. A D gene is named only where the DNA matches it firmly. The size of a clone is reported for some rows only, either as once, few or many, or as a class for expanded clones.

-	TRBJ1-2	-	TRBV4-2	TGTGCCAGCAGCCAAGATCTGACAGTATATGGCTACACCTTC	CASSQDLTVYGYTF
-	TRBJ1-2	-	TRBV4-1	TGCGCCAGCAGCCAAGATGTCACGTGGGGTAGTACCTACACCTTC	CASSQDVTWGSTYTF
-	TRBJ2-5	-	TRBV30	TGTGCCTGGAGTGTGCCCCGCCGAGGGGCGGGGGAGACCCAGTACTTC	CAWSVPRRGAGETQYF
-	TRBJ2-2	-	TRBV10-1	TGCGCCAGCAGAGAGACGTTCACCGGGGAGCTGTTTTTT	CASRETFTGELFF
-	TRBJ2-5	-	TRBV13	TGTGCCAGCAGCTTAGGCCAGTCCGAGGAGACCCAGTACTTC	CASSLGQSEETQYF
-	TRBJ1-1	-	TRBV2	TGTGCCAGCGCGAAGTTGAACACTGAAGCTTTCTTT	CASAKLNTEAFF
-	TRBJ2-4	-	TRBV10-3	TGTGCCATCAGTGACCCCCCAAGAAACATTCAGTACTTC	CAISDPPRNIQYF
-	TRBJ2-3	once	TRBV3-1/TRBV3-2	TGTGCCAGCAGCCAAGATGGGAGGGGGCGGGGCACAGATACGCAGTATTTT	CASSQDGRGRGTDTQYF
TRBD2	TRBJ2-3	-	TRBV10-1	TGCGCCAGCAGTGGTCGGGGACTAGCGGGGGGCGGCACAGATACGCAGTATTTT	CASSGRGLAGGGTDTQYF
-	TRBJ2-7	-	TRBV9	TGTGCCAGCAGCGTAGCGCTGGGAGGATACGAGCAGTACTTC	CASSVALGGYEQYF
-	TRBJ1-3	-	TRBV25-1	TGTGCCAGCGAATCCTGGACAGACCTTGGAAACACCATATATTTT	CASESWTDLGNTIYF
-	TRBJ1-1	-	TRBV11-3	TGTGCCAGCAGCTTGTCCCCCGGGACCGAAGCTTTCTTT	CASSLSPGTEAFF
-	TRBJ2-2	-	TRBV5-1	TGCGCCAGCAGCTTAGACTCGAACACCGGGGAGCTGTTTTTT	CASSLDSNTGELFF
-	TRBJ1-6	once	TRBV5-4	TGTGCCAGCAGCTTGGATTTGGACCGGGGTAATTCACCCCTCCACTTT	CASSLDLDRGNSPLHF
-	TRBJ2-3	once	TRBV10-1	TGCGCCAGCAATCTAAAGGGAAGGACAGATACGCAGTATTTT	CASNLKGRTDTQYF
-	TRBJ1-5	once	TRBV29-1	TGCAGCGTTGTAAAGGGAGACGGGGGGAATCAGCATTTT	CSVVKGDGGNQHF
-	TRBJ2-5	-	TRBV12-5	TGTGCTAGTGGTTCCCTACCAGATGGGGACGGATTACCCGAGATCCAGTACTTC	CASGSLPDGDGLPEIQYF
-	TRBJ1-2	-	TRBV19	TGTGCCAGTAGTATAGGAGGACAGACCCACTATGGCTACACCTTC	CASSIGGQTHYGYTF
-	TRBJ2-2	once	TRBV5-1	TGCGCCAGCAGTAGCGGGACAGTGAACACCGGGGAGCTGTTTTTT	CASSSGTVNTGELFF
TRBD1	TRBJ1-5	-	TRBV6-6	TGTGCCAGCAGTTACGGACAGGGGGCAAAAGGCCAGCCCCAGCATTTT	CASSYGQGAKGQPQHF
-	TRBJ1-2	once	TRBV9	TGTGCCAGCAGCGTCCAGGGGAACTATGGCTACACCTTC	CASSVQGNYGYTF
-	TRBJ2-2	-	TRBV21-1	TGTGCCAGCAGCAAACGACCTCAGGGAACCGGGGAGCTGTTTTTT	CASSKRPQGTGELFF
TRBD2	TRBJ2-1	-	TRBV6-5	TGTGCCAGCAGTCGGCTAGCGGGGGGCGGGGAGCAGTTCTTC	CASSRLAGGGEQFF
TRBD1	TRBJ1-6	-	TRBV12-3/TRBV12-4	TGTGCCAGCAGGTGGGACAGGGGTTCACCCCTCCACTTT	CASRWDRGSPLHF
-	TRBJ1-2	once	TRBV7-9	TGTGCCAGCAGCTTGGACTACTATGGCTACACCTTC	CASSLDYYGYTF
-	TRBJ1-1	-	TRBV28	TGTGCCACCACGACACCGATGAACACTGAAGCTTTCTTT	CATTTPMNTEAFF
TRBD2	TRBJ2-2	few	TRBV7-2	TGTGCCAGCAGCTTAGCGCTAGCGGGCCCAGGCACCGGGGAGCTGTTTTTT	CASSLALAGPGTGELFF
-	TRBJ1-1	-	TRBV18	TGTGCCAGCTCACCAAGGTTTGATGGGGGAGGGAACACTGAAGCTTTCTTT	CASSPRFDGGGNTEAFF
TRBD1	TRBJ2-3	-	TRBV24-1	TGTGCCATCGGGACAGAGAGCACAGATACGCAGTATTTT	CAIGTESTDTQYF
-	TRBJ2-5	-	TRBV7-9	TGTGCCAGCAGCTTATTCTCCACTACAGGGTTGGAGACCCAGTACTTC	CASSLFSTTGLETQYF
-	TRBJ2-7	many	TRBV13	TGTGCCAGCAGCTTAGATTACGAGCGGTACTTC	CASSLDYERYF
TRBD2	TRBJ2-1	-	TRBV4-1	TGCGCCAGCAGCCGGGGACTAGCGGGGGGCCTAAGCTCCTACAATGAGCAGTTCTTC	CASSRGLAGGLSSYNEQFF
-	TRBJ2-7	-	TRBV10-3	TGTGCCATCAAGGCCTCCGGGTACGAGCAGTACTTC	CAIKASGYEQYF
-	TRBJ1-1	few	TRBV7-9	TGTGCCAGCAGCCCGTTCGGGATCGCTGAAGCTTTCTTT	CASSPFGIAEAFF
-	TRBJ2-1	-	TRBV3-1/TRBV3-2	TGTGCCAGCAGCCAAGCGGGTGAGGGCGAGCAGTTCTTC	CASSQAGEGEQFF
-	TRBJ1-4	-	TRBV6-5	TGTGCCAGCAGTCCCTCCCTGACGAAACTGTTTTTT	CASSPSLTKLFF
-	TRBJ1-2	-	TRBV5-1	TGCGCCAGCAGTTTCCGGGACTCGCAGTACTATGGCTACACCTTC	CASSFRDSQYYGYTF
-	TRBJ1-4	-	TRBV29-1	TGCAGCGTTGCTGGAATCCCGACGGCTGAAAAACTGTTTTTT	CSVAGIPTAEKLFF
-	TRBJ2-2	-	TRBV19	TGTGCCAGTAGTGCTCGTGACACCGGGGAGCTGTTTTTT	CASSARDTGELFF
TRBD2	TRBJ2-7	few	TRBV29-1	TGCAGCGTTGGGAAGGGGACTAGCGGCGAGCAGTACTTC	CSVGKGTSGEQYF
TRBD1	TRBJ1-3	once	TRBV10-2	TGCGCCAGCAGTCCCGGGACAGGGAGCTCTGGAAACACCATATATTTT	CASSPGTGSSGNTIYF
-	TRBJ2-1	-	TRBV24-1	TGTGCCACCAGTGATTTTAGGGACGTTAACAATGAGCAGTTCTTC	CATSDFRDVNNEQFF
-	TRBJ2-5	-	TRBV11-3	TGTGCCAGCAGACGGACCACCGGGGAGACCCAGTACTTC	CASRRTTGETQYF
TRBD2	TRBJ2-2	-	TRBV27	TGTGCCAGCAGTTTATTTGGGGGGGCCGGGGAGCTGTTTTTT	CASSLFGGAGELFF
TRBD2	TRBJ2-5	-	TRBV5-1	TGCGCCAGCAGCGCTGGACTAGCGGAGGGGATCGGGGAGACCCAGTACTTC	CASSAGLAEGIGETQYF
TRBD1	TRBJ1-6	-	TRBV7-6	TGTGCCAGCAGCAGAGCCGGGACAGCAAATTCACCCCTCCACTTT	CASSRAGTANSPLHF
TRBD1	TRBJ2-5	-	TRBV9	TGTGCCAGCAGCGTAAACACAGGGGCTCAAGAGACCCAGTACTTC	CASSVNTGAQETQYF
-	TRBJ2-5	-	TRBV5-8	TGTGCCAGCAGCTTCGGACTGAACCAAGAGACCCAGTACTTC	CASSFGLNQETQYF
-	TRBJ1-5	-	TRBV27	TGTGCCAGCTCCCGGGGTAACAATCAGCCCCAGCATTTT	CASSRGNNQPQHF
TRBD2	TRBJ2-1	-	TRBV18	TGTGCCAGCCTCGAGGGAGCGGGGGGGCAAAGTGAGCAGTTCTTC	CASLEGAGGQSEQFF
-	TRBJ1-1	-	TRBV6-1	TGTGCCAGCAGTGAAAAGGGCGGCTACACTGAAGCTTTCTTT	CASSEKGGYTEAFF
-	TRBJ1-3	-	TRBV7-3	TGTGCCAGCAGCTTAGATTCTACAGAAGTACTCGGCCAGTGGGGAAACACCATATATTTT	CASSLDSTEVLGQWGNTIYF
-	TRBJ2-3	-	TRBV10-1	TGCGCCAGCAGTGATAACCTAAACACAGATACGCAGTATTTT	CASSDNLNTDTQYF
-	TRBJ1-1	-	TRBV5-6	TGTGCCAGCAGCTTCCAGGAGGTTGAAGCTTTCTTT	CASSFQEVEAFF
-	TRBJ1-2	-	TRBV6-1	TGTGCCAGCAGTGAAGTAATAACGGCCTATGGCTACACCTTC	CASSEVITAYGYTF
-	TRBJ2-2	-	TRBV5-1	TGCGCCAGCAGTCGGGACCATCTTGCCGGGGAGCTGTTTTTT	CASSRDHLAGELFF
-	TRBJ2-3	-	TRBV5-4	TGTGCCAGCAGCTTGGGGCGCTACGGGGTCTCCGATACGCAGTATTTT	CASSLGRYGVSDTQYF